Following are 10 T cell receptor beta chains from one sample sequenced in a study of T cell repertoires in cytomegalovirus infection. Each CDR3 protein gets one entry after TCRdb re-called the reads with MiXCR. The sample lists about 400,000 distinct CDR3 sequences, about 32% occurring once. Their target antigens are unknown. The sequenced sample was cultured PBMCs, obtained from culture after CMV antigen stimulation. Every receptor here comes from a human donor in good health (CMV status not recorded). Some clones in this sample may be carry-over from other donors' samples.

This clonotype was recorded at least ten times. This chain connects TRBV5-1 to TRBJ1-3; weak D call: TRBD1 (5 bases). V dropped 0 bases and J dropped 9 bases, with 13 bases sitting between them. Germline V CDR1 and CDR2: SGHRS, YFSETQ. The CDR3 has 14 amino acids. CDR3: CASSLAMTASTIYF. The DNA of the CDR3 is TGCGCCAGCAGCTTGGCAATGACAGCAAGCACCATATATTTT.

The CDR3 nucleotides read TGTGCCAGTATCTCGATGCAGGGGGATTACTATGGCTACACCTTC. It translates to CASISMQGDYYGYTF. The chain links TRBV19 to TRBJ1-2, with 7 bases aligning to TRBD1. The J segment lost 3 bases and the V segment lost 7 bases, leaving 11 bases of the junction unmatched. The V gene's germline CDR1 is LNHDA and CDR2 SQIVND (reference sequence). The CDR3 totals 15 residues.

This clonotype has ten or more counts. This chain uses TRBV6-2 or TRBV6-3 with TRBJ2-2; perhaps TRBD1 as D (6 bases). Deletions cut 9 bases from V and 5 bases from J, with 25 bases between. From germline, CDR1 is MNHEY and CDR2 SVGEGT. The CDR3 is 17 residues long. DNA of the CDR3: TGTGCCAGTAACGACCTTCGACAATTCGGACAGACCGGGGAGCTGTTTTTT. Its translation is CASNDLRQFGQTGELFF.

This clonotype has more than one count but fewer than ten. This sequence joins TRBV19 and TRBJ2-3, with a tentative D call TRBD2 (5 bases). The CDR3 extends over 16 amino acids. The V and J ends lost 4 bases and 0 bases respectively, with 14 bases between them. CDR1 is LNHDA and CDR2 is SQIVND in the germline V gene (reference sequence). The CDR3 reads CASSTQRTYSTDTQYF. CDR3 DNA sequence: TGTGCCAGTAGTACCCAGCGGACCTATAGCACAGATACGCAGTATTTT.

This chain links TRBV7-2 with TRBJ2-4; 8 positions agree with TRBD1. Germline values: CDR1 SGHTA, CDR2 FQGNSA. J gave up 7 bases and V 5 bases, and 7 bases lay outside the gene matches. The CDR3 has 14 residues. The CDR3 bases are TGTGCCAGCAGCCACGGACAGGGTAGGAACATTCAGTACTTC. Its protein is CASSHGQGRNIQYF.

This chain links TRBV7-9 with TRBJ2-1, with 8 bases identical to TRBD1. The CDR3 runs 14 residues. V shed 5 bases, J shed 7 bases, and the junction held 7 bases outside the gene matches. Germline V lookup: CDR1 SEHNR, CDR2 FQNEAQ (reference sequence). The chain's CDR3 is CASSTGGWFNEQFF. The CDR3 DNA reads TGTGCCAGCAGCACAGGGGGTTGGTTTAATGAGCAGTTCTTC. The full variable domain, rest sourced from reference TRBV7-9 and TRBJ2-1, is DTGVSQNPRHKITKRGQNVTFRCDPISEHNRLYWYRQTLGQGPEFLTYFQNEAQLEKSRLLSDRFSAERPKGSFSTLEIQRTEQGDSAMYLCASSTGGWFNEQFFGPGTRLTVL.

The chain uses TRBV5-4 and TRBJ2-6; D ambiguous. The germline V and J ends were trimmed by 2 bases and 0 bases, with 3 bases remaining between them. Germline assignment: CDR1 SGHNT and CDR2 YYREEE (reference sequence). This CDR3 contains 14 residues. The chain's CDR3 is CASSLYSGANVLTF. For the CDR3, the DNA is TGTGCCAGCAGCTTATACTCTGGGGCCAACGTCCTGACTTTC.

This clonotype has more than one count but fewer than ten. This sequence joins TRBV6-2 or TRBV6-3 and TRBJ1-1; no clear D. Looked up from germline, CDR1 is MNHEY and CDR2 is SVGEGT. CDR3 length: 13 residues. Trimming took off 0 bases at V and 7 bases at J, with 9 bases between the two ends. The CDR3 DNA sequence: TGTGCCAGCAGTTACTCCGGAACGGATGAAGCTTTCTTT. Translating it yields CASSYSGTDEAFF.

The CDR3 region is CASSEFRSYNEQFF. CDR3 nucleotide sequence: TGCGCCAGCAGTGAGTTTCGGTCCTACAATGAGCAGTTCTTC. This chain uses TRBV10-2 with TRBJ2-1; no firm D call. The CDR3 loop spans 14 amino acids. V gave up 1 base and J gave up 1 base, with 5 bases separating them. Germline V CDR1 and CDR2: WSHSY, SAAADI.

This clonotype was counted only a few times. This chain links TRBV7-8 with TRBJ2-1; the match to TRBD2 covers 8 bases. V was clipped by 4 bases and J by 0 bases; unmatched bases: 5. Germline V lookup: CDR1 SGHVS, CDR2 FQNEAQ. The CDR3 is 16 residues long. The CDR3 spells CASSWLAGISYNEQFF. The CDR3 DNA reads as TGTGCCAGCAGCTGGCTAGCGGGCATCTCCTACAATGAGCAGTTCTTC.